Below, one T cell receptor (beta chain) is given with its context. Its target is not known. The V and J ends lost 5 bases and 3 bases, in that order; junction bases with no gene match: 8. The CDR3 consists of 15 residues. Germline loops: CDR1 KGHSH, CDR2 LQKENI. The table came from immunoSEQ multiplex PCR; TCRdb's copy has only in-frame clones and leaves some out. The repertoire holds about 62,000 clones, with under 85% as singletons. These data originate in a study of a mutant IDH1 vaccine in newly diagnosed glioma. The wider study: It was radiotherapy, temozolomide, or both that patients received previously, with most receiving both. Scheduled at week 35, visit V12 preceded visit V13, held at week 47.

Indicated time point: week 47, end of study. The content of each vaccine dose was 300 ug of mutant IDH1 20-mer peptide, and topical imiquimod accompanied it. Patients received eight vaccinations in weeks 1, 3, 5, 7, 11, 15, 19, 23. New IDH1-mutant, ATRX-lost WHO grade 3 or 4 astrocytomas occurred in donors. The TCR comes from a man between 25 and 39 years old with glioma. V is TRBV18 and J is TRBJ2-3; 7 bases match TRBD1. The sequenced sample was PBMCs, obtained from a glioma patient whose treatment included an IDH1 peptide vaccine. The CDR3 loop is CASSRQGVGTDTQYF. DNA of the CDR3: TGTGCCAGCTCAAGACAGGGTGTTGGGACAGATACGCAGTATTTT.